This T cell receptor beta chain is from a study of T-cell memory formation after mild COVID-19. The CDR3 has 15 amino acids. Germline CDR1 SNHLY, CDR2 FYNNEI. The germline V and J ends were trimmed by 4 bases and 5 bases, with 14 bases remaining between them. TCRdb called the 5' RACE reads again in MiXCR, with one record for every CDR3 protein. The profile shows roughly 110,000 distinct CDR3 sequences, about 20% of them singletons. For this clonotype: Antigen: not known.

Study conclusions and caveats: The study detected some responding clones in pre-infection memory, suggesting cross-reactive memory joined. There was a balanced CD4/CD8 profile in clones contracting day 15 to 85, and later expanders leaned CD4+.

The chain is built from TRBV2 and TRBJ2-2; D unresolved. The source material was PBMCs or a T cell subset sorted from them (not recorded which). This TCR came from a man aged 18 to 29 who had mild COVID-19 (a few samples of this study predate the infection). Cell type and time point are not known. CDR3: CASSVSVDVTGELFF. CDR3 in DNA: TGTGCCAGCAGTGTTTCGGTCGACGTAACCGGGGAGCTGTTTTTT.